This TCR beta chain originates from a study of blood T cell repertoires in COVID-19. Study summary: Acute and convalescent COVID-19 samples came from the United States, Italy and Spain. PBMCs, B-cell-depleted T cells, or T cells provided the cDNA or gDNA that made up the material.

Only in-frame clones appear in the TCRdb table, and some are missing; sequencing was by immunoSEQ multiplex PCR. The table has about 65,000 clones, roughly 90% seen once. The germline V gene encodes CDR1 SGHVS and CDR2 FNYEAQ. The V end was cut by 3 bases, the J end by 10 bases, with 22 bases between. The CDR3 is made up of 15 amino acids. The sequenced sample consisted of peripheral blood. This clonotype originated in a man aged 55 to 70 with acute or convalescent COVID-19. The chain carries TRBV7-6 and TRBJ2-7, with D unclear. The CDR3 DNA reads TGTGCCAGCAGCTTCCGCCCCGATGAGGTGTGGAGACAGTACTTC. The encoded protein is CASSFRPDEVWRQYF.